In this sample, the clone carrying this TCR beta chain turned up many times. V lost 1 base and J lost 0, with 10 bases in between. The CDR3 is made up of 16 amino acids. Germline V gives CDR1 LGHNA, CDR2 YSLEER. TCRdb used MiXCR to reprocess the RT-PCR reads, holding one entry per CDR3 protein. The table has about 700,000 distinct CDR3 sequences, about 14% seen once. The chain links TRBV4-3 to TRBJ2-1; D ambiguous. This TCR was recovered from a female donor in good health, serving as a healthy control. Sequencing was performed on memory CD4+ T cells from blood. CDR3: CASSQGLRSSYNEQFF. The CDR3 DNA reads TGCGCCAGCAGCCAAGGGCTGAGGAGCTCCTACAATGAGCAGTTCTTC.